The present T cell receptor (beta chain) was sequenced within a study of T cell responses to AZD1222 COVID-19 vaccine. Study-wide results and caveats: Only a handful of AZD1222 recipients, more than 5 in all, had baseline seropositivity. Two AZD1222 administrations were followed by greater Spike-specific TCR breadth and depth. No repertoire was sampled before or during the peak T cell response, only after it.

Some clones are missing from TCRdb's copy, which holds only in-frame ones; the method was immunoSEQ multiplex PCR. Here the sample spans more than 85,000 clones, just under 95% being singletons. Details on this clone: Its antigen is still unknown.

Trimming took 0 bases from V and 4 from J, leaving 15 bases between them. CDR3 length equals 16 residues. CDR1 and CDR2 (germline): LNHDA, SQIVND (reference sequence). The source of this sequence is an adult in good health. The material was peripheral blood, obtained on day 0 of AZD1222 vaccination. The chain is built from TRBV19 and TRBJ1-2; D call uncertain. CDR3 DNA sequence: TGTGCCAGTAGTATAGATTCCCTGAATCACGCCTATGGCTACACCTTC. This sequence encodes CASSIDSLNHAYGYTF.